This T cell receptor beta chain originates from a study of T cell changes during pregnancy in multiple sclerosis. The method was immunoSEQ multiplex PCR; TCRdb's version includes in-frame clones alone and lacks a portion of them. The table shows 54,000 or so clones, with around 95% occurring only once. The V and J ends lost 5 bases and 5 bases respectively, with 13 bases between them. Germline-derived CDR1 and CDR2 are SGHTA and FQGNSA. The CDR3 length is 14 residues. This specimen was CD4+ T cells from peripheral blood mononuclear cells, taken before pregnancy. The chain recombines TRBV7-2 with TRBJ1-5; D unclear. This receptor was taken from a female donor with multiple sclerosis, enrolled in a pregnancy study. Here the CDR3 reads CASSPRFPDQPQHF. The CDR3 DNA reads as TGTGCCAGCAGCCCCCGTTTCCCGGATCAGCCCCAGCATTTT.